This record covers a single TCR beta chain. Its antigen is as yet unknown. This specimen belongs to a study of blood T cells in healthy people across ages. Study observations and caveats: There were more naive CD4+ cells and higher diversity in long-lived donors than in aged donors. Those diversity estimates obtained from one million T cells were thought to be underestimates.

It was with a sample-barcoded 5' primer and a J-beta primer mix that a second PCR of about 6 to 12 cycles was run. TCRdb redid the calling of the 5' RACE reads with MiXCR, one entry per CDR3 protein. Of about 1.4 million distinct CDR3 sequences in the sample, approximately 59% are singletons; the top ten hold 5% to 7%. Trimming shortened V by 6 bases and J by 8 bases, and 10 bases separated the two germline ends. The CDR3 contains 12 residues. Germline CDR1 and CDR2: SEHNR and FQNEAQ (reference sequence). Material: blood. The chain is built from TRBV7-9 and TRBJ2-2; the D gene is possibly TRBD2 (5 bases). This clonotype was sampled from a man aged 18-30 years in good health. CDR3: CASSNSGGELFF. The DNA for the CDR3 is TGTGCCAGCAGTAACAGCGGTGGGGAGCTGTTTTTT.